Listed below are T cell receptor beta chains from one sample, sequenced in a study of shared clonotypes between healthy human individuals. Sequencing was performed with immunoSEQ multiplex PCR; in TCRdb, only in-frame clones are kept and a portion is missing. The sample contains about 1.5 million clones, approximately 98% of which appear only once. The specimen was naive CD4+ T cells sorted from blood. The receptors shown here come from a man younger than 45 in good health. Each CDR3 is given with its conserved first and last residue. The order of the fields is J gene, CDR3 length, V gene, CDR3 protein.

TRBJ2-1	13	TRBV7-9	CASSSELGNEQFF
TRBJ2-4	10	TRBV20-1	CSAREREQYF
TRBJ2-7	16	TRBV5-1	CASSLGGSGRAYEQYF
TRBJ2-5	12	TRBV29-1	CSVLEGQETQYF
TRBJ2-3	15	TRBV7-9	CASSSIPRDQDTQYF
TRBJ2-2	16	TRBV7-3	CASSPRGSGITGELFF
TRBJ1-2	12	TRBV12-5	CATLDKGGGYTF
TRBJ2-7	15	TRBV7-9	CASSPLRGSSYEQYF
TRBJ2-7	14	TRBV7-8	CASSPRGQDYEQYF
TRBJ2-7	13	TRBV29-1	CSAFDRRNYEQYF
TRBJ2-7	15	TRBV2	CASKAGRSPLYEQYF
TRBJ2-2	11	TRBV20-1	CSAPGTGQLFF
TRBJ1-5	14	TRBV6-6	CASSEAFLNQPQHF
TRBJ2-7	13	TRBV5-1	CASSLAQGDEQYF
TRBJ1-1	16	TRBV30	CAWSVSLTARREGAFF
TRBJ2-2	13	TRBV11-3	CASSSRDTGELFF
TRBJ1-3	15	TRBV28	CASSLGQGSGNTIYF
TRBJ2-7	14	TRBV7-2	CASSWGTAGGEQYF
TRBJ2-3	12	TRBV2	CASRRDSDTQYF
TRBJ2-1	13	TRBV15	CATSREDRGGQFF
TRBJ2-6	15	TRBV5-4	CASGDTRSGANVLTF
TRBJ2-5	15	TRBV29-1	CSVVPRGLYQETQYF
TRBJ2-1	11	TRBV20-1	CSARDMAEQFF
TRBJ2-7	16	TRBV7-8	CASSSRPIGRNYEQYF
TRBJ2-3	11	TRBV29-1	CSVALAETQYF
TRBJ1-3	16	TRBV7-9	CASSSPGRHSGNTIYF
TRBJ1-1	13	TRBV7-3	CATKLGANTEAFF